The source of this T cell receptor beta chain is a study of blood T cells in healthy people across ages. This clonotype was seen at least ten times. The antigen remains undetermined. Study results and caveats: It was held that the diversity estimates obtained from one million T cells were underestimates.

CDR3 length equals 14 residues. J lost 5 bases, V lost 0 bases, and 3 bases had no gene match. Germline V lookup: CDR1 MGHRA, CDR2 YSYEKL. Next came a second PCR, run for about 7 to 12 cycles, which used a sample-barcoded 5' primer along with a J-beta primer mix. Every cDNA molecule bore a tag from a template-switch adaptor containing 12 random nucleotides. A single record per CDR3 protein comes from TCRdb applying MiXCR to the 5' RACE reads. Among more than 750,000 distinct CDR3 sequences listed, 25% to 30% were seen once. These same data were also listed under a study on T cells of mothers and their children. That paper notes: No persistent microchimeric T cell clones were detected.

This clonotype was sampled from a woman aged 40 to 49 in good health. The sequencing sample was made of blood. The J gene is TRBJ2-5, the V gene TRBV4-1; the match to TRBD2 covers 7 bases. This CDR3 reads CASSQDRGGETQYF. In DNA, the CDR3 is TGCGCCAGCAGCCAAGATCGGGGAGGGGAGACCCAGTACTTC.